Listed below are T cell receptor beta chains from one sample, sequenced in a study of T cell changes during pregnancy in multiple sclerosis. The assay was immunoSEQ multiplex PCR, and TCRdb's table has in-frame clones only and misses some. Counted here are some 50,000 clones, 80% to 95% occurring once; the ten biggest clones make up 0.99%. The material was peripheral blood, obtained after pregnancy. The receptors here all came from a female donor with multiple sclerosis, enrolled in a pregnancy study. Both conserved end residues are part of each CDR3. A D gene is named only where the DNA matches it firmly. Some rows mark clone size as missing; the rest say once, few, many or name a class of expanded clone.

cdr3_length: 13
d_call: NA
v_call: TRBV5-6
j_call: TRBJ1-2
clone_size: NA
cdr3_aa: CASSPYRVGGYTF
cdr3_nt: TGTGCCAGCAGCCCCTACCGGGTCGGAGGCTACACCTTC

cdr3_length: 14
d_call: TRBD1
v_call: TRBV7-9
j_call: TRBJ1-3
clone_size: few
cdr3_aa: CASRQGSSGNTIYF
cdr3_nt: TGTGCCAGTAGACAGGGCAGCTCTGGAAACACCATATATTTT

cdr3_length: 15
d_call: TRBD1
v_call: TRBV7-2
j_call: TRBJ1-5
clone_size: once
cdr3_aa: CASSLEGTGNQPQHF
cdr3_nt: TGTGCCAGCAGCTTGGAAGGGACAGGCAATCAGCCCCAGCATTTT

cdr3_length: 15
d_call: NA
v_call: TRBV19
j_call: TRBJ2-6
clone_size: NA
cdr3_aa: CASRRGSSGANVLTF
cdr3_nt: TGTGCCAGTAGACGGGGGTCCTCTGGGGCCAACGTCCTGACTTTC

cdr3_length: 14
d_call: NA
v_call: TRBV6-1
j_call: TRBJ2-3
clone_size: NA
cdr3_aa: CATIDRFQGDTQYF
cdr3_nt: TGTGCCACCATCGACAGGTTCCAAGGAGATACGCAGTATTTT

cdr3_length: 14
d_call: NA
v_call: TRBV7-2
j_call: TRBJ2-7
clone_size: NA
cdr3_aa: CASSLEIMAYEQYF
cdr3_nt: TGTGCCAGCAGCTTAGAGATTATGGCTTACGAGCAGTACTTC

cdr3_length: 14
d_call: TRBD1
v_call: TRBV5-5
j_call: TRBJ2-7
clone_size: NA
cdr3_aa: CASSHRTGSYEQYF
cdr3_nt: TGTGCCAGCAGCCATCGGACAGGCTCCTACGAGCAGTACTTC

cdr3_length: 17
d_call: TRBD2
v_call: TRBV4-3
j_call: TRBJ2-2
clone_size: NA
cdr3_aa: CASSLSQIRRGTGELFF
cdr3_nt: TGCGCCAGCAGCCTGTCGCAGATAAGGCGGGGGACCGGGGAGCTGTTTTTT

cdr3_length: 16
d_call: NA
v_call: TRBV2
j_call: TRBJ2-2
clone_size: NA
cdr3_aa: CASRGRGGANTGELFF
cdr3_nt: TGTGCCAGCAGGGGTCGTGGGGGGGCCAACACCGGGGAGCTGTTTTTT

cdr3_length: 15
d_call: TRBD1
v_call: TRBV5-6
j_call: TRBJ2-2
clone_size: NA
cdr3_aa: CASGTGDRDTGELFF
cdr3_nt: TGTGCCAGCGGGACAGGGGATCGTGACACCGGGGAGCTGTTTTTT

cdr3_length: 13
d_call: NA
v_call: TRBV7-2
j_call: TRBJ2-5
clone_size: few
cdr3_aa: CASSPRTQETQYF
cdr3_nt: TGTGCCAGCAGCCCCCGAACTCAAGAGACCCAGTACTTC

cdr3_length: 16
d_call: NA
v_call: TRBV18
j_call: TRBJ1-3
clone_size: NA
cdr3_aa: CASSPGQGSSGNTIYF
cdr3_nt: TGTGCCAGCTCACCGGGTCAGGGCTCCTCTGGAAACACCATATATTTT

cdr3_length: 13
d_call: NA
v_call: TRBV14
j_call: TRBJ1-1
clone_size: NA
cdr3_aa: CASSQEQHAEAFF
cdr3_nt: TGTGCCAGCAGCCAAGAACAGCATGCCGAAGCTTTCTTT

cdr3_length: 14
d_call: NA
v_call: TRBV7-3
j_call: TRBJ2-2
clone_size: NA
cdr3_aa: CASRWTRNTGELFF
cdr3_nt: TGTGCCAGCCGCTGGACAAGGAACACCGGGGAGCTGTTTTTT

cdr3_length: 14
d_call: NA
v_call: TRBV7-3
j_call: TRBJ1-2
clone_size: once
cdr3_aa: CASSSSDRDYGYTF
cdr3_nt: TGTGCCAGCAGCTCGAGCGACAGAGATTATGGCTACACCTTC

cdr3_length: 14
d_call: TRBD2
v_call: TRBV4-3
j_call: TRBJ2-7
clone_size: NA
cdr3_aa: CASSQGRGAYEQYF
cdr3_nt: TGCGCCAGCAGCCAAGGGCGGGGGGCCTACGAGCAGTACTTC

cdr3_length: 15
d_call: NA
v_call: TRBV4-1
j_call: TRBJ1-2
clone_size: NA
cdr3_aa: CASSQDWPRTYGYTF
cdr3_nt: TGCGCCAGCAGCCAAGATTGGCCTCGGACATACGGCTACACCTTC

cdr3_length: 16
d_call: TRBD2
v_call: TRBV7-8
j_call: TRBJ2-3
clone_size: once
cdr3_aa: CASRDEGRGSTDTQYF
cdr3_nt: TGTGCCAGCAGGGACGAGGGGAGGGGCAGCACAGATACGCAGTATTTT